The next 30 T cell receptor beta chains were all read from a single sample in a study of T cell clonotyping in hematopoietic cell transplantation. This table comes from immunoSEQ multiplex PCR, and its TCRdb copy is limited to in-frame clones, with some not included. The sample has around 7,000 clones; nearly 99% are singletons. Source: PBMCs, taken 30 days after allogeneic stem cell transplant. The source is a male patient between 60 and 69 years old who had an allogeneic stem cell transplant from a related donor, so the T cells may come from the graft donor. Some clones in this sample may be carry-over from other donors' samples.

The rearrangement uses TRBV11-3 and TRBJ1-3; no clear D. CDR3 length equals 12 residues. CDR1 and CDR2 (germline): SGHNT, YENEEA. V was cut by 1 base and J by 4 bases, with 2 bases left in between. The CDR3 DNA reads as TGTGCCAGCAGCTTAGGAGGAAACACCATATATTTT. The encoded protein is CASSLGGNTIYF. Full variable domain (remainder filled in from reference TRBV11-3 and TRBJ1-3): EAGVVQSPRYKIIEKKQPVAFWCNPISGHNTLYWYLQNLGQGPELLIRYENEEAVDDSQLPKDRFSAERLKGVDSTLKIQPAELGDSAVYLCASSLGGNTIYFGEGSWLTVV.

CDR3: CASSPTRTEPLVNSPLHF. As DNA, the CDR3 is TGTGCCAGCAGTCCGACCCGGACAGAGCCCTTAGTGAATTCACCCCTCCACTTT. The V call is TRBV27, the J call TRBJ1-6; a weak D match, TRBD1 (6 bases). CDR1 and CDR2 (germline): MNHEY, SMNVEV (reference sequence). CDR3 length: 18 amino acids. The V end was cut by 5 bases, the J end by 7 bases, with 24 bases between.

J is TRBJ2-3 and V is TRBV7-9; unclear D gene. The V and J ends lost 5 bases and 4 bases respectively, with 7 bases between them. Germline V lookup: CDR1 SEHNR, CDR2 FQNEAQ (reference sequence). This CDR3 is 12 amino acids long. In DNA, the CDR3 is TGTGCCAGCAGCCCGGTTGCAGATACGCAGTATTTT. It translates to CASSPVADTQYF.

This sequence joins TRBV2 and TRBJ1-5; no reliable D call. The CDR3 is 14 amino acids. From germline, CDR1 is SNHLY and CDR2 FYNNEI. V gave up 0 bases and J gave up 6 bases, with 9 bases separating them. CDR3 DNA sequence: TGTGCCAGCAGTGAAGCCTCCGGGTTTCAGCCCCAGCATTTT. It translates to CASSEASGFQPQHF. The full variable domain, completed using reference TRBV2 and TRBJ1-5, is EPEVTQTPSHQVTQMGQEVILRCVPISNHLYFYWYRQILGQKVEFLVSFYNNEISEKSEIFDDQFSVERPDGSNFTLKIRSTKLEDSAMYFCASSEASGFQPQHFGDGTRLSIL.

The chain carries TRBV7-2 and TRBJ2-7, with D possibly being TRBD1 (6 bases). Trimming took 5 bases from V and 6 from J, leaving 11 bases between them. Germline V lookup: CDR1 SGHTA, CDR2 FQGNSA. The CDR3 loop spans 12 amino acids. The CDR3: CASSTGIGEQYF. DNA of the CDR3: TGTGCCAGCAGCACAGGGATAGGCGAGCAGTACTTC.

The rearrangement uses TRBV9 and TRBJ2-1; 10 bases line up with TRBD2. Germline V gene data show CDR1 as SGDLS and CDR2 as YYNGEE. The J segment lost 5 bases and the V segment lost 3 bases, leaving 2 bases of the junction unmatched. This CDR3 is built from 14 residues. This chain's CDR3 is CASSAGLANNEQFF. DNA of the CDR3: TGTGCCAGCAGCGCGGGACTAGCGAACAATGAGCAGTTCTTC.

The rearrangement links TRBV2 to TRBJ1-1, with D tentatively TRBD1 (6 bases). With 7 bases removed from V and 7 bases from J, the gap between germline ends came to 19 bases. The CDR3 is 14 residues long. Per the germline V gene, CDR1 is SNHLY and CDR2 is FYNNEI. The CDR3 protein is CASTPTGQSGEAFF. The CDR3 bases are TGTGCCAGCACCCCGACTGGACAGTCTGGTGAAGCTTTCTTT.

The rearrangement uses TRBV7-8 and TRBJ2-7; weak D call: TRBD2 (5 bases). Trimming pared 3 bases from V and 7 bases from J, leaving 16 bases between. Germline CDR1 and CDR2: SGHVS and FQNEAQ. The CDR3 extends over 14 amino acids. CDR3 DNA: TGTGCCAGCAGCTTCGCGGGTTTTCTAAGGGAGCAGTACTTC. It is translated as CASSFAGFLREQYF.

This clone was seen once. The rearrangement uses TRBV5-4 and TRBJ1-4; TRBD1 matches at 8 bases. The V gene's germline CDR1 is SGHNT and CDR2 YYREEE (reference sequence). The CDR3 sequence is 15 residues long. With 1 base clipped from V and 7 bases from J, the junction kept 6 bases outside the gene matches. This chain's CDR3 is CASSLRAGGSEKLFF. The CDR3 DNA sequence: TGTGCCAGCAGCTTGAGGGCAGGGGGCTCTGAAAAACTGTTTTTT.

The rearrangement uses TRBV30 and TRBJ1-6; D gene ambiguous. The V and J ends lost 1 base and 9 bases respectively, with 10 bases between them. The CDR3 spans 13 residues. Germline loops: CDR1 GTSNPN, CDR2 SVGIG (reference sequence). DNA of the CDR3: TGTGCCTGGAGTGCGAGGGCGCGTTCACCCCTCCACTTT. It codes for CAWSARARSPLHF.

This chain joins TRBV7-3 and TRBJ1-6, with D maybe TRBD1 (5 bases). The CDR3 runs 13 residues. V lost 5 bases and J lost 10, with 12 bases in between. The germline V gene has CDR1 SGHTA and CDR2 FQGTGA. CDR3 region: CASSAEGRSPLHF. The CDR3 DNA reads as TGTGCCAGCAGCGCCGAGGGGAGATCACCCCTCCACTTT.

The chain carries TRBV20-1 and TRBJ1-1; no clear D. Looked up from germline, CDR1 is DFQATT and CDR2 is SNEGSKA (reference sequence). The CDR3 has 11 residues. The V and J ends lost 6 bases and 4 bases respectively, with 9 bases between them. This CDR3 reads CSAEAGTEAFF. The CDR3 bases are TGCAGTGCGGAGGCGGGCACTGAAGCTTTCTTT.

V and J are TRBV5-1 and TRBJ2-2; 7 nucleotides match TRBD2. CDR1 and CDR2 from the germline V gene are SGHRS and YFSETQ. V dropped 7 bases and J dropped 2; count of bases not matched to a gene: 11. CDR3 length: 16 residues. The CDR3 spells CASRPPAGVNTGELFF. The CDR3 DNA reads as TGCGCCAGCCGCCCTCCTGCGGGGGTCAACACCGGGGAGCTGTTTTTT.

The V call is TRBV2, the J call TRBJ1-1; unclear D gene. Germline V gives CDR1 SNHLY, CDR2 FYNNEI. Trimming removed 2 bases at V and 3 bases at J, with 13 bases between. The CDR3 loop spans 15 amino acids. CDR3 coding DNA: TGTGCCAGCAGTGAATTGTATCAGGTGGACACTGAAGCTTTCTTT. This gives the protein CASSELYQVDTEAFF.

The CDR3 spells CASSPPWTDSYEQYF. CDR3 sequence (DNA): TGTGCCAGCAGCCCCCCCTGGACAGACTCCTACGAGCAGTACTTC. V and J are TRBV14 and TRBJ2-7; D might be TRBD1 (6 bases). Germline V gene sequence: CDR1 SGHDN, CDR2 FVKESK. Trimming removed 4 bases at V and 0 bases at J, with 13 bases between. The CDR3 loop spans 15 amino acids.

The rearrangement links TRBV18 to TRBJ2-7; perhaps TRBD2 as D (7 bases). Per the germline V gene, CDR1 is KGHSH and CDR2 is LQKENI. V was pared by 6 bases and J by 1 base, with 22 bases between. The length of the CDR3 is 17 residues. The DNA of the CDR3 is TGTGCCAGCTCCCCCTTACTTGGGGGGGCGAGTTCCTACGAGCAGTACTTC. Protein sequence: CASSPLLGGASSYEQYF.

V gene TRBV5-6 combines with J gene TRBJ1-2; D not certain. Germline V gives CDR1 SGHDT, CDR2 YYEEEE. V was clipped by 0 bases and J by 6 bases, with 3 bases between them. The CDR3 is 11 amino acids. CDR3 sequence: CASSLGNGYTF. The CDR3 nucleotides read TGTGCCAGCAGCTTGGGAAATGGCTACACCTTC.

This chain links TRBV11-3 with TRBJ1-4; D is unclear. The CDR3 sequence is 18 residues long. Looked up from germline, CDR1 is SGHNT and CDR2 is YENEEA. V shed 1 base and J shed 3 bases, with 18 bases lying between them. The CDR3 loop reads CASSLVGWSTDSNEKLFF. CDR3 sequence (DNA): TGTGCCAGCAGCTTAGTTGGATGGTCAACCGATTCTAATGAAAAACTGTTTTTT.

The V call is TRBV2, the J call TRBJ2-7; no firm D call. From germline, CDR1 is SNHLY and CDR2 FYNNEI. This CDR3 region has 12 residues. V lost 5 bases to trimming and J lost 6 bases, with 11 bases between them. In DNA, the CDR3 is TGTGCCAGCAGTCCGACACTTGCCGAGCAGTACTTC. Its protein is CASSPTLAEQYF.

The chain is built from TRBV7-3 and TRBJ1-6, with no clear D. The CDR3 loop spans 14 amino acids. The germline CDR1 and CDR2 sequences are SGHTA and FQGTGA. Deletions cut 5 bases from V and 10 bases from J, with 15 bases between. The CDR3 sequence: CASSAVLGGSPLHF. DNA of the CDR3: TGTGCCAGCAGCGCTGTACTGGGTGGGTCACCCCTCCACTTT. Together with reference TRBV7-3 and TRBJ1-6, the CDR3 gives the full variable domain: GAGVSQTPSNKVTEKGKYVELRCDPISGHTALYWYRQSLGQGPEFLIYFQGTGAADDSGLPNDRFFAVRPEGSVSTLKIQRTERGDSAVYLCASSAVLGGSPLHFGNGTRLTVT.

The genes are TRBV19 and TRBJ1-1; D is possibly TRBD1 (5 bases). The CDR3 length is 17 residues. The V gene's germline CDR1 is LNHDA and CDR2 SQIVND (reference sequence). Trimming pared 0 bases from V and 4 bases from J, leaving 18 bases between. The CDR3 DNA reads as TGTGCCAGTAGTATAGATACCCCCAGGGACCGGGGCACTGAAGCTTTCTTT. The encoded protein is CASSIDTPRDRGTEAFF.

The rearrangement links TRBV4-1 to TRBJ2-2, with TRBD2 matching 15 bases. CDR1 MGHRA and CDR2 YSYEKL come from the germline V gene. The CDR3 is 18 residues long. Losses at the gene ends were 4 bases for V and 5 bases for J; bases not matched to a gene: 8. The CDR3 is CASSRRTSGGAGTGELFF. In nucleotides, the CDR3 is TGCGCCAGCAGCCGACGGACTAGCGGGGGGGCGGGAACCGGGGAGCTGTTTTTT.

For the CDR3, the DNA is TGTGCCAGCAGTTACCGAGGCAGGGGGACCGGGGAGCTGTTTTTT. Its protein is CASSYRGRGTGELFF. The V and J genes are TRBV6-5 and TRBJ2-2, with 7 bases fitting TRBD1. The CDR3 is 15 residues long. Trimming cost V 2 bases and J 5 bases; bases outside gene matches: 5. Per germline, CDR1 MNHEY and CDR2 SVGAGI.

The chain couples TRBV2 to TRBJ2-7, with 12 bases that match TRBD2. This CDR3 has 14 amino acids. Germline V CDR1 and CDR2: SNHLY, FYNNEI. V dropped 7 bases and J dropped 7; count of bases not matched to a gene: 8. The CDR3 coding sequence is TGTGCCAGCAAAAGGTGGGGACTAGCGGGTGAGCAGTACTTC. Its protein is CASKRWGLAGEQYF.

The chain couples TRBV7-6 to TRBJ2-1; unclear D gene. Germline CDR1 and CDR2: SGHVS and FNYEAQ. Trimming left V 3 bases short and J 4 bases short, with 10 bases between. This CDR3 is built from 14 residues. The CDR3 bases are TGTGCCAGCAGCTTGGACGGAGAATACAATGAGCAGTTCTTC. It translates to CASSLDGEYNEQFF. Looking up the rest from reference TRBV7-6 and TRBJ2-1 gives the full variable domain: GAGVSQSPRYKVTKRGQDVALRCDPISGHVSLYWYRQALGQGPEFLTYFNYEAQQDKSGLPNDRFSAERPEGSISTLTIQRTEQRDSAMYRCASSLDGEYNEQFFGPGTRLTVL.

This chain joins TRBV27 and TRBJ1-1; D perhaps matches TRBD1 (5 bases). V lost 2 bases to trimming and J lost 4 bases, with 23 bases between them. This CDR3 comprises 18 residues. Germline lookup yields CDR1 MNHEY and CDR2 SMNVEV (reference sequence). Written as DNA, the CDR3 is TGTGCCAGCAGTTTAGATAGGGGAAACCTCTTGGCGAGCACTGAAGCTTTCTTT. This sequence encodes CASSLDRGNLLASTEAFF.

The chain combines TRBV7-9 with TRBJ2-3; TRBD2 matches 7 bases. This CDR3 contains 12 residues. Looked up from germline, CDR1 is SEHNR and CDR2 is FQNEAQ (reference sequence). The J segment lost 10 bases and the V segment lost 3 bases, leaving 4 bases of the junction unmatched. The CDR3 here is CASSLGGEAQYF. DNA of the CDR3: TGTGCCAGCAGCTTGGGGGGGGAGGCGCAGTATTTT.

This clone appeared a single time. The chain joins TRBV14 to TRBJ2-2; the D gene is possibly TRBD2 (5 bases). Trimming took 3 bases from V and 6 from J, leaving 20 bases between them. Germline lookup yields CDR1 SGHDN and CDR2 FVKESK. This CDR3 comprises 17 residues. In nucleotides, the CDR3 is TGTGCCAGCAGCCAGTTGATCAAATCCGGAGGCGCCGGGGAGCTGTTTTTT. It specifies CASSQLIKSGGAGELFF. Full variable domain (remainder filled in from reference TRBV14 and TRBJ2-2): EAGVTQFPSHSVIEKGQTVTLRCDPISGHDNLYWYRRVMGKEIKFLLHFVKESKQDESGMPNNRFLAERTGGTYSTLKVQPAELEDSGVYFCASSQLIKSGGAGELFFGEGSRLTVL.

V usage is TRBV29-1 and J usage is TRBJ2-7; 7 bases line up with TRBD1. The junction had 0 bases not matched to a gene; V was cut back by 1 base and J by 0 bases. Germline assignment: CDR1 SQVTM and CDR2 ANQGSEA. The CDR3 has 13 amino acids. The DNA for the CDR3 is TGCAGCGTTGAAGGGGACAGCTCCTACGAGCAGTACTTC. Translating gives CSVEGDSSYEQYF.

This chain uses TRBV4-3 with TRBJ1-2; TRBD1 might be the D (6 bases). Germline V gene lookup returns CDR1 LGHNA and CDR2 YSLEER. This CDR3 comprises 15 residues. Trimming shortened V by 4 bases and J by 1 base, and 13 bases separated the two germline ends. The CDR3: CASSPQGPLNYGYTF. The CDR3 DNA sequence: TGCGCCAGCAGCCCCCAGGGGCCACTTAACTATGGCTACACCTTC.